Described below is a single TCR beta chain sequence and its context. The protocol was immunoSEQ multiplex PCR, while the TCRdb copy is restricted to in-frame clones and leaves out a portion. The table records 150,000 to 200,000 clones, about 80% of them present only once. The germline CDR1 and CDR2 sequences are SGDLS and YYNGEE. Trimming took off 0 bases at V and 2 bases at J, with 14 bases between the two ends. The CDR3 loop spans 16 amino acids. This sample stems from a study of blood T cell repertoires in COVID-19. The sample comprised peripheral blood. The chain has TRBV9 and TRBJ1-1; D possibly corresponds to TRBD1 (6 bases). The TCR was taken from a woman of 80 years or more with acute or convalescent COVID-19. CDR3 sequence (DNA): TGTGCCAGCAGCGTAGCAGGGGCCCGCCATAACACTGAAGCTTTCTTT. Translated, it gives CASSVAGARHNTEAFF.